The next 13 T cell receptor beta chains were all read from a single sample in a study of T cells in Graves' hyperthyroidism and ophthalmopathy. It was RNA transcripts that yielded the amplified TCR beta CDR3 regions. TCR CDR3 underwent first-round RT-PCR with the HTBI primer set. From the multiplex PCR reads, TCRdb called clonotypes with MiXCR, one entry per CDR3 protein. This table holds some 700,000 distinct CDR3 sequences, approximately 15% found once. The specimen sequenced was blood. The source is a man aged 50-59 years with Graves' hyperthyroidism.

This clonotype was found a few times. This chain uses TRBV28 with TRBJ2-7, with TRBD2 identical over 8 bases. With V trimmed by 4 bases and J by 4 bases, 3 bases remained unmatched. Germline V gives CDR1 MDHEN, CDR2 SYDVKM. The CDR3 length is 13 residues. CDR3 nucleotides: TGTGCCAGCAGTTCTGGCGGGAGGTACGAGCAGTACTTC. Translation gives CASSSGGRYEQYF.

This clonotype was seen repeatedly, ten times or more. The chain is built from TRBV9 and TRBJ1-4, with D hard to call. Trimming took off 0 bases at V and 7 bases at J, with 13 bases between the two ends. The CDR3 runs to 15 residues. From germline, CDR1 is SGDLS and CDR2 YYNGEE. The chain's CDR3 is CASSVGQVVAEKLFF. The CDR3, as DNA: TGTGCCAGCAGCGTAGGTCAGGTTGTTGCTGAAAAACTGTTTTTT.

The chain has TRBV20-1 and TRBJ1-1; the D is unclear. Germline-derived CDR1 and CDR2 are DFQATT and SNEGSKA (reference sequence). Trimming took 2 bases from V and 1 from J, leaving 11 bases between them. This CDR3 contains 14 residues. DNA of the CDR3: TGCAGTGCTAGAACCGGGAACGAGAACACTGAAGCTTTCTTT. The encoded protein is CSARTGNENTEAFF.

The chain recombines TRBV5-6 with TRBJ2-1, with D possibly matching TRBD1 (6 bases). The length of the CDR3 is 14 residues. V was clipped by 2 bases and J by 4 bases, with 10 bases between them. The germline gives CDR1 SGHDT, CDR2 YYEEEE. DNA of the CDR3: TGTGCCAGCAGCTTTGACCAGGGGTACAATGAGCAGTTCTTC. The encoded protein is CASSFDQGYNEQFF.

This clonotype has ten or more counts. The CDR3 protein is CASSFTPDSNGYTF. The CDR3 bases are TGTGCCAGCAGCTTCACTCCGGACAGTAATGGCTACACCTTC. This chain links TRBV7-8 with TRBJ1-2; tentatively, D is TRBD1 (6 bases). The CDR3 has 14 residues. Per germline, CDR1 SGHVS and CDR2 FQNEAQ. With 3 bases removed from V and 6 bases from J, the gap between germline ends came to 14 bases.

The V and J genes are TRBV28 and TRBJ1-3, with TRBD1 matching over 9 bases. From germline, CDR1 is MDHEN and CDR2 SYDVKM. V dropped 5 bases and J dropped 6; count of bases not matched to a gene: 11. The CDR3 is 16 residues long. CDR3 region: CASSLNLDRGENTIYF. The CDR3 coding sequence is TGTGCCAGCAGTCTGAATCTGGACAGGGGAGAAAACACCATATATTTT.

This clonotype occurred many times. This chain joins TRBV30 and TRBJ1-2; unclear D gene. Trimming cost V 0 bases and J 3 bases, with 11 bases left between them. The CDR3 spans 14 residues. The V gene's germline CDR1 is GTSNPN and CDR2 SVGIG (reference sequence). The CDR3 sequence is CAWSVLTSDYGYTF. The DNA for the CDR3 is TGTGCCTGGAGTGTACTCACCAGCGACTATGGCTACACCTTC.

This clonotype was seen repeatedly, ten times or more. This chain uses TRBV28 with TRBJ1-5, with D possibly TRBD1 on 5 matching bases. Between the trimmed V and J ends, which lost 3 bases and 4 bases, there was a span of 13 bases. The germline CDR1 and CDR2 sequences are MDHEN and SYDVKM. The CDR3 sequence is 15 residues long. CDR3 in DNA: TGTGCCAGCAGTTTGAGCGCAGGGTATAATCAGCCCCAGCATTTT. This translates into CASSLSAGYNQPQHF.

Details on this clonotype: A much bigger clone sits one base away, suggesting this may be a read error. The CDR3 region is CASSYKHTYEQYF. As DNA, the CDR3 is TGTGCCAGCAGTTACAAGCATACCTACGAGCAGTACTTC. This chain joins TRBV6-9 and TRBJ2-7; D is undetermined. CDR3 size: 13 residues. Trimming took 3 bases from V and 2 from J, leaving 8 bases between them. CDR1 is MNHGY, CDR2 SVAAGI, per germline.

There are a few counts of this clonotype. The chain is built from TRBV29-1 and TRBJ1-1; no firm D call. CDR3 length: 13 amino acids. Trimming removed 4 bases at V and 2 bases at J, with 11 bases between. Germline lookup yields CDR1 SQVTM and CDR2 ANQGSEA. CDR3 region: CSVGSQVNTEAFF. The DNA for the CDR3 is TGCAGCGTTGGTTCTCAGGTTAACACTGAAGCTTTCTTT. Looking up the rest from reference TRBV29-1 and TRBJ1-1 gives the full variable domain: SAVISQKPSRDICQRGTSLTIQCQVDSQVTMMFWYRQQPGQSLTLIATANQGSEATYESGFVIDKFPISRPNLTFSTLTVSNMSPEDSSIYLCSVGSQVNTEAFFGQGTRLTVV.

This clonotype was counted many times. The CDR3 DNA reads as TGTGCCAGCAGAAAGAGAGGGTCAGGTCAATCTGGAAACACCATATATTTT. This gives the protein CASRKRGSGQSGNTIYF. This chain connects TRBV6-1 to TRBJ1-3; D remains ambiguous. The length of the CDR3 is 17 residues. Germline V gives CDR1 MNHNS, CDR2 SASEGT. V was cut by 6 bases and J by 1 base, with 19 bases left in between.

DNA for the CDR3: TGTGCCAGCAGTCCTATCGCGTGGGAAGGTCCTCAGCCCCAGCATTTT. Translated: CASSPIAWEGPQPQHF. The chain is built from TRBV12-3 or TRBV12-4 and TRBJ1-5; D is unresolved. V lost 5 bases and J lost 6, with 20 bases in between. The CDR3 contains 16 residues.

This clonotype was counted a few times. The chain is built from TRBV20-1 and TRBJ2-4; D unresolved. CDR1 and CDR2 (germline): DFQATT, SNEGSKA (reference sequence). The CDR3 totals 14 residues. Trimming removed 5 bases from V and 0 bases from J, with 11 bases in between. CDR3 protein: CSAHGPIAKNIQYF. The CDR3 DNA follows: TGCAGTGCTCACGGACCCATAGCCAAAAACATTCAGTACTTC.